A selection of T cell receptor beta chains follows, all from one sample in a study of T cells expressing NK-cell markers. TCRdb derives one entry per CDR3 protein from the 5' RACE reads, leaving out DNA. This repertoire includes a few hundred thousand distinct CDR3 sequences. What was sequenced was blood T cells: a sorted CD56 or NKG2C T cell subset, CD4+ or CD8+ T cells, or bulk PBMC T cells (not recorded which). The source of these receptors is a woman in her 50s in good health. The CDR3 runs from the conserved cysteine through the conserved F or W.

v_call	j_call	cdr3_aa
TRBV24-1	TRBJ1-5	CATSDPGVNQPQHF
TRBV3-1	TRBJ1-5	CASSQDAQGGQPQHF
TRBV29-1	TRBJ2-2	CSVEGTSGITGELFF
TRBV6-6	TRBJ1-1	CASSPALGAARSETEAFF
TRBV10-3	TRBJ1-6	CAISGPGQGNSPLHF
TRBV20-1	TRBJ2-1	CSARDDLAGGHSYNEQFF
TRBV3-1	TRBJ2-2	CASSQKASGATGELFF
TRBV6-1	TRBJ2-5	CASSQTTSGYGTQYF
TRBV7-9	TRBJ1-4	CASSDNRGRFEKLFF
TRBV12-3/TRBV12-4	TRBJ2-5	CASSLGRWGETQYF
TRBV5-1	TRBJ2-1	CASSLGLAEDNEQFF
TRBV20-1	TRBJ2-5	CSARDRLAGGPSKTQYF
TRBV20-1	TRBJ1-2	CSAIQIPGDGYTF
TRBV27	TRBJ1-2	CASKLQGHYGYTF